This TCR beta chain was profiled in a study of blood T cell repertoires in COVID-19. Authors' methods: Scientists estimated how many nucleated cells there were by amplifying reference gene primers. TCRdb's copy holds only in-frame clones and misses some; the assay was immunoSEQ multiplex PCR. V, J and clone size are taken as reported in that table, and D and trimming were inferred from the DNA itself. The sample has roughly 240,000 clones; about 86% are singletons. Material for sequencing was peripheral blood. The receptor comes from a woman in her thirties who had recovered from COVID-19.

The CDR3 nucleotides are TGTGCCAGCAGCTCCGGGACAGGAAGGGGTAGGGAAGAGACCCAGTACTTC. Its protein is CASSSGTGRGREETQYF. The chain combines TRBV7-3 with TRBJ2-5; 8 nucleotides line up with TRBD1. Germline V lookup: CDR1 SGHTA, CDR2 FQGTGA. This CDR3 is 17 amino acids long. Germline trimming cut 4 bases from V and 3 bases from J; bases unmatched to any gene: 13.